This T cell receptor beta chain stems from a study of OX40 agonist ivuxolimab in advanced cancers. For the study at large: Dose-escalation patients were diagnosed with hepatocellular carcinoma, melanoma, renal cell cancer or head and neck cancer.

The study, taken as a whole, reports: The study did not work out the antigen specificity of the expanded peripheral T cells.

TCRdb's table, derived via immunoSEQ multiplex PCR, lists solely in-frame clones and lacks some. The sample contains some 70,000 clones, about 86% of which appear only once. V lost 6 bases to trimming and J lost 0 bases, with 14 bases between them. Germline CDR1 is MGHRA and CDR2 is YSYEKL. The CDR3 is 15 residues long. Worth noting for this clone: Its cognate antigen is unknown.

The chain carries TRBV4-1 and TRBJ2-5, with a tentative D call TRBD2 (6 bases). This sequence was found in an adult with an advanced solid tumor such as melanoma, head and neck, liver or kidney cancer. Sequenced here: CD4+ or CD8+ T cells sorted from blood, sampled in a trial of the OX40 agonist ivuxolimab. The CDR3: CASRGTFMDQETQYF. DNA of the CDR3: TGCGCCAGCAGGGGGACTTTTATGGACCAAGAGACCCAGTACTTC.